These T cell receptor beta chains were read from a single sample in a study of T cell responses to AZD1222 COVID-19 vaccine. Sequencing used immunoSEQ multiplex PCR; TCRdb keeps in-frame clones, though not all of them. The sample yields tens of thousands of clones, approximately 88% seen once. The source was peripheral blood, collected on day 0 of AZD1222 vaccination. The receptors stem from an adult in good health. Both conserved end residues are part of each CDR3. Each record gives: D gene, J gene, clone size, V gene, CDR3 length, CDR3 protein, CDR3 DNA. A D gene is named only where the DNA matches it firmly. Clone size is stated in some rows and not others, as once, few, many or a class when expanded.

TRBD1,TRBJ1-4,once,TRBV7-2,15,CASSLRRDRNEKLFF,TGTGCCAGCAGCTTACGGCGGGACAGAAATGAAAAACTGTTTTTT
TRBD1,TRBJ1-2,NA,TRBV7-8,15,CASSSPIGQGDGYTF,TGTGCCAGCAGCTCCCCCATTGGACAGGGGGATGGCTACACCTTC
NA,TRBJ1-1,NA,TRBV5-1,16,CASSLSPGRKNTEAFF,TGCGCCAGCAGCTTGTCTCCGGGACGGAAGAACACTGAAGCTTTCTTT
TRBD2,TRBJ2-7,NA,TRBV9,16,CASSPRGSGSSYEQYF,TGTGCCAGCAGCCCCCGCGGTAGCGGGAGCTCCTACGAGCAGTACTTC
NA,TRBJ2-7,NA,TRBV6-5,15,CASSFHSLGAYEQYF,TGTGCCAGCAGTTTCCACAGCCTCGGGGCCTACGAGCAGTACTTC
NA,TRBJ2-1,NA,TRBV11-3,17,CASSLGPRDRVHNEQFF,TGTGCCAGCAGCTTAGGCCCCCGGGACCGCGTTCACAATGAGCAGTTCTTC
NA,TRBJ2-1,NA,TRBV10-3,15,CAIAGTASSYNEQFF,TGTGCCATTGCCGGGACTGCCAGCTCCTACAATGAGCAGTTCTTC
NA,TRBJ1-1,NA,TRBV29-1,13,CSVEGGVNTEAFF,TGCAGCGTTGAGGGGGGGGTTAACACTGAAGCTTTCTTT
TRBD1,TRBJ2-7,NA,TRBV4-2,13,CASSHDRQGEQYF,TGTGCCAGCAGCCATGATAGACAGGGGGAGCAGTACTTC
NA,TRBJ1-6,NA,TRBV6-4,13,CASSVEENSPLHF,TGTGCCAGCTCTGTCGAAGAGAATTCACCCCTCCACTTT
TRBD1,TRBJ1-2,NA,TRBV4-3,15,CASSQAGQGDLGYTF,TGCGCCAGCAGCCAAGCTGGACAGGGGGACCTTGGCTACACCTTC
NA,TRBJ1-2,few,TRBV28,11,CASGQVRGYTF,TGTGCCAGCGGACAAGTCAGAGGCTACACCTTC
TRBD2,TRBJ2-1,NA,TRBV5-5,16,CASSLTGTSGPVGQFF,TGTGCCAGCAGCCTGACCGGGACTAGCGGTCCCGTGGGGCAGTTCTTC
NA,TRBJ1-2,NA,TRBV10-3,14,CAISESGESDGYTF,TGTGCCATCAGTGAGTCTGGGGAATCGGATGGCTACACCTTC
NA,TRBJ1-1,NA,TRBV5-4,18,CASRTRLGGGWLNTEAFF,TGTGCCAGCAGGACTCGGCTTGGGGGGGGCTGGTTGAACACTGAAGCTTTCTTT
NA,TRBJ2-3,NA,TRBV6-5,13,CASSYTTRDTQYF,TGTGCCAGCAGTTACACGACTCGGGATACGCAGTATTTT
NA,TRBJ2-7,NA,TRBV6-5,14,CASSYAVFDYEQYF,TGTGCCAGCAGTTACGCTGTCTTTGACTACGAGCAGTACTTC
TRBD2,TRBJ2-1,NA,TRBV5-5,19,CASSLRRLAGSGVYNEQFF,TGTGCCAGCAGCTTGAGGAGACTAGCGGGAAGCGGGGTGTACAATGAGCAGTTCTTC
TRBD1,TRBJ1-6,NA,TRBV6-5,13,CASRDRGLSTLHF,TGTGCCAGCAGGGACAGGGGTCTTTCAACCCTCCACTTT
TRBD1,TRBJ2-5,NA,TRBV5-1,13,CASSPGQGETQYF,TGCGCCAGCAGCCCGGGACAGGGAGAGACCCAGTACTTC
TRBD2,TRBJ2-1,NA,TRBV15,15,CATRLAGVAYNEQFF,TGTGCCACAAGACTAGCGGGGGTAGCCTACAATGAGCAGTTCTTC
NA,TRBJ1-1,NA,TRBV25-1,14,CASSDLALNTEAFF,TGTGCCAGCAGTGACTTAGCGTTGAACACTGAAGCTTTCTTT
TRBD1,TRBJ2-5,NA,TRBV28,15,CASSSRTGGRETQYF,TGTGCCAGCAGTTCACGGACAGGGGGGAGGGAGACCCAGTACTTC
NA,TRBJ1-2,NA,TRBV6-5,15,CASTRISGGMGGYTF,TGTGCCAGCACCCGAATTAGCGGGGGAATGGGCGGCTACACCTTC
TRBD1,TRBJ2-7,NA,TRBV7-2,13,CASSSFRGDRVYF,TGTGCCAGCAGCTCCTTTAGGGGGGACAGGGTCTACTTC
NA,TRBJ2-7,NA,TRBV28,13,CASSPGLEDEQYF,TGTGCCAGCAGCCCGGGACTGGAGGACGAGCAGTACTTC
TRBD2,TRBJ2-7,NA,TRBV27,17,CASSLQPGLAGSYEQYF,TGTGCCAGCAGTTTACAACCGGGACTAGCGGGATCCTACGAGCAGTACTTC
NA,TRBJ1-2,NA,TRBV7-2,16,CASSPPLGGESGGYTF,TGTGCCAGCAGCCCGCCGTTGGGGGGGGAGTCGGGAGGCTACACCTTC
NA,TRBJ2-3,NA,TRBV5-8,17,CASSLVGASRGTDTQYF,TGTGCCAGCAGCTTGGTTGGGGCTAGTCGGGGGACAGATACGCAGTATTTT
NA,TRBJ1-6,medium-sized,TRBV5-1,14,CASSPPTDNSPLHF,TGCGCCAGCAGCCCCCCGACAGATAATTCACCCCTCCACTTT
TRBD2,TRBJ2-3,NA,TRBV5-1,15,CASSLASGWRDTQYF,TGCGCCAGCAGCTTGGCTAGCGGTTGGAGGGATACGCAGTATTTT
NA,TRBJ2-7,NA,TRBV18,14,CASSPNEGSYEQYF,TGTGCCAGCTCACCGAATGAGGGGTCCTACGAGCAGTACTTC
TRBD2,TRBJ2-2,NA,TRBV3-1/TRBV3-2,16,CASSRWGLADTGELFF,TGTGCCAGCAGCCGATGGGGACTAGCTGACACCGGGGAGCTGTTTTTT
TRBD1,TRBJ1-2,NA,TRBV5-8,15,CASSRWDRGRGGYTF,TGTGCCAGCAGCAGGTGGGACAGGGGGCGCGGTGGCTACACCTTC
TRBD1,TRBJ1-1,once,TRBV19,15,CASSPRQGANTEAFF,TGTGCCAGTAGTCCGCGACAGGGGGCGAACACTGAAGCTTTCTTT
NA,TRBJ2-6,NA,TRBV7-6,18,CASSLLGAGFSGANVLTF,TGTGCCAGCAGCTTATTAGGGGCGGGATTCTCTGGGGCCAACGTCCTGACTTTC
TRBD2,TRBJ2-1,few,TRBV7-2,16,CASSLVLTSLYNEQFF,TGTGCCAGCAGCTTAGTATTGACTAGCCTCTACAATGAGCAGTTCTTC
TRBD1,TRBJ1-2,NA,TRBV5-1,16,CASSRRGTGNTYGYTF,TGCGCCAGCAGCAGGAGGGGGACAGGGAATACCTATGGCTACACCTTC
NA,TRBJ1-5,NA,TRBV19,14,CASSIVGRDQPQHF,TGTGCCAGTAGTATAGTAGGGAGGGATCAGCCCCAGCATTTT
TRBD1,TRBJ2-7,NA,TRBV5-1,14,CASSASGGWYEQYF,TGCGCCAGCAGCGCCTCAGGGGGCTGGTACGAGCAGTACTTC
TRBD2,TRBJ2-7,NA,TRBV19,18,CASTPLLAGGPNNYEQYF,TGTGCCAGTACCCCACTGTTAGCGGGAGGGCCTAATAACTACGAGCAGTACTTC
NA,TRBJ1-3,NA,TRBV5-4,15,CASSLRGGSGNTIYF,TGTGCCAGCAGCCTCCGTGGAGGCTCTGGAAACACCATATATTTT
NA,TRBJ2-7,few,TRBV7-8,13,CASSIGQTYEQYF,TGTGCCAGCAGTATAGGACAGACCTACGAGCAGTACTTC
NA,TRBJ1-1,NA,TRBV14,20,CASSQGPGRGQWYGNTEAFF,TGTGCCAGCAGCCAAGGCCCAGGCAGGGGTCAATGGTATGGGAACACTGAAGCTTTCTTT
TRBD1,TRBJ1-4,NA,TRBV25-1,16,CASSGPPGQIFEKLFF,TGTGCCAGCAGTGGTCCACCGGGACAGATATTCGAAAAACTGTTTTTT
TRBD1,TRBJ2-7,NA,TRBV5-1,14,CASSVRQGIREQYF,TGCGCCAGCAGCGTTCGACAGGGAATTAGAGAGCAGTACTTC
TRBD2,TRBJ2-5,NA,TRBV19,17,CASSIQVSGSVPETQYF,TGTGCCAGTAGTATTCAGGTTAGCGGGAGTGTCCCAGAGACCCAGTACTTC
TRBD1,TRBJ2-3,once,TRBV7-9,18,CAGSLGRTGGHRTDTQYF,TGTGCCGGCAGCTTAGGTAGGACAGGTGGTCACCGCACAGATACGCAGTATTTT
TRBD1,TRBJ1-2,NA,TRBV6-1,14,CASSEVDRVHGYTF,TGTGCCAGCAGTGAAGTGGACAGGGTCCATGGCTACACCTTC
TRBD2,TRBJ2-2,NA,TRBV27,16,CASSPGLAGNTGELFF,TGTGCCAGCAGTCCTGGACTAGCGGGAAACACCGGGGAGCTGTTTTTT
NA,TRBJ1-3,NA,TRBV15,12,CAIQGGGNTIYF,TGTGCCATCCAGGGTGGTGGAAACACCATATATTTT
TRBD2,TRBJ2-1,NA,TRBV13,19,CASSSQGSLAESSYNEQFF,TGTGCCAGCAGCTCGCAAGGGTCCCTAGCGGAGAGCTCCTACAATGAGCAGTTCTTC
TRBD2,TRBJ2-1,NA,TRBV4-1,16,CASSQELLAEFNEQFF,TGCGCCAGCAGCCAAGAATTGCTAGCGGAGTTCAATGAGCAGTTCTTC
NA,TRBJ2-3,NA,TRBV5-4,13,CASSLGGTDTQYF,TGTGCCAGCAGCTTGGGTGGTACAGATACGCAGTATTTT
NA,TRBJ2-7,once,TRBV5-6,14,CASTHRNGPSEQYF,TGTGCCAGCACCCACCGGAACGGACCGTCCGAGCAGTACTTC
NA,TRBJ1-1,NA,TRBV28,11,CASRSGREAFF,TGTGCCAGCAGGTCGGGACGGGAAGCTTTCTTT